A single sample gave rise to the 20 T cell receptor beta chains below, sequenced in a study of OX40 agonist ivuxolimab in advanced cancers. Preparation of the library involved the immunoSEQ multiplex PCR assay. TCRdb re-hosts the immuneACCESS table, in-frame sequences only. Its copies lack some clones; in the studies checked, an unresolved V gene accounts for under half of them, and the cause for the rest is not known. Counted in this sample were approximately 100,000 clones; around nine tenths of them appeared once. The ten largest account for around 0.76% of the sample. Sequencing was performed on CD4+ or CD8+ T cells sorted from blood, taken in a trial of the OX40 agonist ivuxolimab. Every receptor here comes from an adult with an advanced solid tumor such as melanoma, head and neck, liver or kidney cancer.

As concerns this clone: This may be a read error, as it is one base from a much larger clone. This chain connects TRBV27 to TRBJ1-3, with 8 bases lining up with TRBD1. This CDR3 spans 18 amino acids. Germline values: CDR1 MNHEY, CDR2 SMNVEV (reference sequence). CDR3 DNA sequence: TGTGCCGGCAGCCTCGCTCCCGGGACAGGAAGCTCTGGAAACACCATATATTTT. Encoded protein: CAGSLAPGTGSSGNTIYF.

V gene TRBV4-2 combines with J gene TRBJ2-1; perhaps TRBD1 as D (6 bases). CDR1 is LGHNA, CDR2 YNFKEQ, per germline. The CDR3 is 16 residues long. Trimming removed 0 bases at V and 9 bases at J, with 18 bases between. The CDR3 reads CASSQDLRGKFGEQFF. In DNA form, the CDR3 reads TGTGCCAGCAGCCAAGATCTCAGGGGAAAGTTTGGTGAGCAGTTCTTC.

This clone was seen just once. J is TRBJ2-5 and V is TRBV7-8; 10 bases match TRBD2. Germline CDR1 is SGHVS and CDR2 is FQNEAQ. Trimming took 5 bases from V and 7 from J; bases not matched to a gene: 13. CDR3 length equals 16 residues. The CDR3 protein is CASSQREGLAFVTQYF. DNA for the CDR3: TGTGCCAGCAGCCAGCGAGAGGGACTAGCGTTTGTGACCCAGTACTTC.

The chain carries TRBV7-8 and TRBJ2-1; D may be TRBD2 (6 bases). Germline CDR1 is SGHVS and CDR2 is FQNEAQ. V lost 0 bases and J lost 10, with 16 bases in between. This CDR3 has 15 amino acids. In DNA form, the CDR3 reads TGTGCCAGCAGCTTAGCGTTCAGGCGGGATCAGGAGCAGTTCTTC. Protein sequence: CASSLAFRRDQEQFF.

This clone was detected a few times. V usage is TRBV21-1 and J usage is TRBJ1-4. TRBV21-1 is a recognized pseudogene. The CDR3 loop spans 16 amino acids. This chain's CDR3 is CASSKPPGPSNEKLFF. The CDR3, as DNA: TGTGCCAGCAGCAAGCCCCCAGGGCCTAGCAACGAAAAACTGTTTTTT.

This chain uses TRBV2 with TRBJ2-1; 9 bases fit TRBD1. The V gene's germline CDR1 is SNHLY and CDR2 FYNNEI. With 6 bases clipped from V and 14 bases from J, the junction kept 8 bases outside the gene matches. The CDR3 consists of 12 residues. The DNA of the CDR3 is TGTGCCAGCAGGGCTTTGGGACAGGGAGAGTTCTTC. Protein product: CASRALGQGEFF.

This clone has only one observation. The gene calls are TRBV18 and TRBJ2-5, with a tentative D call TRBD1 (7 bases). V lost 0 bases and J 3 bases, leaving 11 bases between the germline ends. This CDR3 comprises 15 residues. The germline gives CDR1 KGHSH, CDR2 LQKENI. The CDR3 nucleotides read TGTGCCAGCTCACCACCGGTCAGGGGGGAAGAGACCCAGTACTTC. Translated: CASSPPVRGEETQYF. Combining the CDR3 with reference TRBV18 and TRBJ2-5 gives the whole variable domain NAGVMQNPRHLVRRRGQEARLRCSPMKGHSHVYWYRQLPEEGLKFMVYLQKENIIDESGMPKERFSAEFPKEGPSILRIQQVVRGDSAAYFCASSPPVRGEETQYFGPGTRLLVL.

V gene TRBV10-3 combines with J gene TRBJ1-2; D may be TRBD1 (5 bases). V was shortened by 7 bases and J by 4 bases, with 13 bases between the two germline ends. The CDR3 loop spans 13 amino acids. Per the germline V gene, CDR1 is ENHRY and CDR2 is SYGVKD. The CDR3: CAITPGTFYGYTF. The DNA of the CDR3 is TGTGCCATCACGCCGGGGACCTTCTATGGCTACACCTTC.

The genes are TRBV18 and TRBJ2-2, with 9 positions matching TRBD2. The ends lost 3 bases at V and 2 bases at J; junction bases unmatched: 4. This CDR3 region has 16 residues. CDR1 KGHSH and CDR2 LQKENI come from the germline V gene. The CDR3 reads CASSPGTSYNTGELFF. In nucleotides, the CDR3 is TGTGCCAGCTCACCCGGGACTAGCTACAACACCGGGGAGCTGTTTTTT.

This clone occurred a few times. The CDR3 reads CASSFAGTGEGYTF. The CDR3 nucleotides read TGTGCCAGCAGTTTCGCCGGGACAGGGGAAGGCTACACCTTC. The chain is built from TRBV28 and TRBJ1-2; TRBD1 matches at 10 bases. CDR3 length: 14 residues. Germline values: CDR1 MDHEN, CDR2 SYDVKM. V shed 3 bases, J shed 8 bases, and the junction held 6 bases outside the gene matches.

The CDR3, as DNA: TGCGCCAGCACCAGACAGGGTGCTGGTTCCAATGAGCAGTTCTTC. The encoded protein is CASTRQGAGSNEQFF. This rearrangement joins TRBV5-1 to TRBJ2-1; 7 nucleotides agree with TRBD1. Germline trimming cut 6 bases from V and 6 bases from J; bases unmatched to any gene: 12. Germline-derived CDR1 and CDR2 are SGHRS and YFSETQ. The length of the CDR3 is 15 residues.

The rearrangement joins TRBV14 to TRBJ2-1, with 12 bases fitting TRBD1. The germline CDR1 and CDR2 sequences are SGHDN and FVKESK. The trim removed 6 bases at V and 7 bases at J, leaving 1 base unmatched. CDR3 length equals 13 residues. The CDR3 nucleotides are TGTGCCAGCAGGGGACAGGGGGCTAATGAGCAGTTCTTC. Translating gives CASRGQGANEQFF.

The rearrangement links TRBV19 to TRBJ1-3; no firm D call. Trimming left V 3 bases short and J 0 bases short, with 12 bases between. CDR3 size: 16 residues. Germline values: CDR1 LNHDA, CDR2 SQIVND (reference sequence). CDR3 sequence (DNA): TGTGCCAGTAGTATGGTAACTCGGGCCTCTGGAAACACCATATATTTT. Encoded protein: CASSMVTRASGNTIYF.

The V call is TRBV4-1, the J call TRBJ2-3, with TRBD2 matching 14 bases. Looked up from germline, CDR1 is MGHRA and CDR2 is YSYEKL. The CDR3 spans 17 residues. J was trimmed by 4 bases and V by 2 bases; bases with no gene match: 5. CDR3 residues: CASSQQTSGGAADTQYF. The CDR3, as DNA: TGCGCCAGCAGCCAACAGACTAGCGGGGGGGCCGCAGATACGCAGTATTTT.

This sequence joins TRBV9 and TRBJ1-6; no clear D. With 0 bases removed from V and 4 bases from J, the gap between germline ends came to 8 bases. The CDR3 sequence is 15 residues long. Germline V gene lookup returns CDR1 SGDLS and CDR2 YYNGEE. CDR3 nucleotide sequence: TGTGCCAGCAGCGTAGTGGGAAAATATAATTCACCCCTCCACTTT. Translated, it gives CASSVVGKYNSPLHF.

The chain links TRBV6-5 to TRBJ1-2; D gene ambiguous. The germline CDR1 and CDR2 sequences are MNHEY and SVGAGI. This CDR3 contains 14 residues. V was pared by 6 bases and J by 0 bases, with 11 bases between. In DNA, the CDR3 is TGTGCCAGCAGATCCCTGAGCTCTAACTATGGCTACACCTTC. Its translation: CASRSLSSNYGYTF.

The chain couples TRBV7-2 to TRBJ2-5, with TRBD2 identical over 9 bases. V lost 2 bases to trimming and J lost 0 bases; unmatched junction nucleotides: 4. The length of the CDR3 is 16 residues. Germline CDR1 is SGHTA and CDR2 is FQGNSA. DNA of the CDR3: TGTGCCAGCAGCTTACTGAGCGGGGGGCACCAAGAGACCCAGTACTTC. Protein: CASSLLSGGHQETQYF.

This clone was counted a single time. The CDR3 protein is CASSEASLGVVAKNIQYF. In DNA, the CDR3 is TGTGCCAGCAGTGAAGCGAGCTTGGGAGTGGTTGCCAAAAACATTCAGTACTTC. V and J are TRBV6-1 and TRBJ2-4; D might be TRBD2 (5 bases). Germline values: CDR1 MNHNS, CDR2 SASEGT. The CDR3 is 18 residues long. Deletions cut 0 bases from V and 1 base from J, with 16 bases between.

The chain recombines TRBV28 with TRBJ2-7; possibly TRBD2 for D (7 bases). Trimming cost V 5 bases and J 1 base, with 18 bases left between them. The CDR3 loop spans 16 amino acids. Germline V gives CDR1 MDHEN, CDR2 SYDVKM. In DNA, the CDR3 is TGTGCCAGCAGTCGAACCACAGGGAGGGGGTCCTACGAGCAGTACTTC. As protein: CASSRTTGRGSYEQYF.

This clone appeared a single time. V and J are TRBV5-6 and TRBJ1-4; D gene unclear. This CDR3 contains 18 residues. Germline V gene sequence: CDR1 SGHDT, CDR2 YYEEEE. With 2 bases removed from V and 0 bases from J, the gap between germline ends came to 17 bases. The CDR3 DNA reads TGTGCCAGCAGCTTTTGGGTAATGGGAATTGCAACTAATGAAAAACTGTTTTTT. The encoded protein is CASSFWVMGIATNEKLFF.